The source of this TCR beta chain is a study of T cell responses to AZD1222 COVID-19 vaccine. The CDR3 has 15 amino acids. Germline assignment: CDR1 MDHEN and CDR2 SYDVKM. Germline trimming cut 4 bases from V and 0 bases from J; bases unmatched to any gene: 1. Here immunoSEQ multiplex PCR was the method, and the copy in TCRdb shows in-frame clones only, minus some. The sample consists of 210,000 or so clones, roughly 91% of them appearing once. Study-level findings and limits: Donor demographics were predominantly white British with a female majority; clonal diversity may be underestimated.

On this clone: Its antigen is unidentified.

This chain connects TRBV28 to TRBJ1-2, with 11 bases fitting TRBD1. This sample comprised peripheral blood, obtained on day 0 of MenACWY control vaccination. The receptor comes from an adult in good health. CDR3 nucleotides: TGTGCCAGCAGTTCGGGACAGGGGGCTAACTATGGCTACACCTTC. This encodes CASSSGQGANYGYTF.